This entry concerns a single T cell receptor (beta chain). Its antigen is unidentified. This record comes from a study of T-cell reconstitution after alpha-beta-depleted transplantation in children. Study outcomes and limitations: Most T-cell counts and diversity one year after the transplant came from T cells that were newly produced. For some patients, TCRbeta diversity was high at day 60 because of recipient T cells and thymic progenitors that survived. Several hundred expanded graft clones reportedly were the source of alpha-beta T cells about two months after transplant.

For TCRbeta, the library was prepared with unique molecular identifiers. TCRdb re-called the PCR reads through MiXCR, storing one row per CDR3 protein. The sample yields 530,000 or so distinct CDR3 sequences, 20% to 30% seen once. This CDR3 has 13 amino acids. The V end was cut by 2 bases, the J end by 6 bases, with 11 bases between. Germline assignment: CDR1 ENHRY and CDR2 SYGVKD. The chain employs TRBV10-3 and TRBJ2-7; no clear D gene. Material: PBMCs, obtained before TCRalphabeta/CD19-depleted stem cell transplant. The clonotype originates from a boy in the first two years of life with Wiskott-Aldrich syndrome, due to receive a stem cell transplant. CDR3 in DNA: TGTGCCATCAGTGAGGCTACTTTCTGCGAGCAGTACTTC. Amino acid sequence: CAISEATFCEQYF.